The rows below give T cell receptor beta chains drawn from one sample of a study of blood T cell repertoires in COVID-19. Libraries were prepared by immunoSEQ multiplex PCR; TCRdb keeps only in-frame clonotypes and omits some of them. In the table there are fewer than 200,000 clones, more than 75% of which are singletons. The sample comprised peripheral blood. The receptors originated from a middle-aged man with active or convalescent COVID-19. CDR3s include the opening cysteine and the closing phenylalanine or tryptophan. A D gene is named only where the DNA matches it firmly. Part of the rows lack a size; the others show once, few, many or a class for expanded clones.

v_call: TRBV7-2; d_call: -; j_call: TRBJ1-3; clone_size: -; cdr3_nt: TGTGCCAGCAGCTTAGGCCCAGCGAGCTCTGGAAACACCATATATTTT; cdr3_aa: CASSLGPASSGNTIYF
v_call: TRBV6-6; d_call: -; j_call: TRBJ1-6; clone_size: -; cdr3_nt: TGTGCCAGCAGACTCGACAGATATAATTCACCCCTCCACTTT; cdr3_aa: CASRLDRYNSPLHF
v_call: TRBV6-2/TRBV6-3; d_call: -; j_call: TRBJ2-1; clone_size: few; cdr3_nt: TGTGCCAGCAGTCGGTTGGATGAGCAGTTCTTC; cdr3_aa: CASSRLDEQFF
v_call: TRBV2; d_call: TRBD1; j_call: TRBJ2-1; clone_size: once; cdr3_nt: TGTGCCAGCAGTGGACAGGGCTCTACTAATGAGCAGTTCTTC; cdr3_aa: CASSGQGSTNEQFF
v_call: TRBV7-2; d_call: TRBD2; j_call: TRBJ2-4; clone_size: -; cdr3_nt: TGTGCCAGCAGCTACCGTGGTAGCGGGGGGGCCAGTACCAAAAACATTCAGTACTTC; cdr3_aa: CASSYRGSGGASTKNIQYF
v_call: TRBV19; d_call: TRBD1; j_call: TRBJ1-5; clone_size: once; cdr3_nt: TGTGCCAGCGGGGACAGGGGCCCTAGCAATCAGCCCCAGCATTTT; cdr3_aa: CASGDRGPSNQPQHF
v_call: TRBV24-1; d_call: TRBD2; j_call: TRBJ2-1; clone_size: -; cdr3_nt: TGTGCCACCAGTGAAAATCCCGGGACTAGTAAGGCTTATGAGCAGTTCTTC; cdr3_aa: CATSENPGTSKAYEQFF
v_call: TRBV27; d_call: TRBD1; j_call: TRBJ1-1; clone_size: -; cdr3_nt: TGTGCCAGCAGTACCCCCGACAGGGGAGAAGCTTTCTTT; cdr3_aa: CASSTPDRGEAFF
v_call: TRBV5-1; d_call: -; j_call: TRBJ2-7; clone_size: once; cdr3_nt: TGCGCCAGCAGCTTGGCCCTCTTTTCCGAACGGCTCTTCATCAGCGGCCCCGAGCAGTACTTC; cdr3_aa: CASSLALFSERLFISGPEQYF
v_call: TRBV28; d_call: -; j_call: TRBJ2-7; clone_size: once; cdr3_nt: TGTGCCAGCAGTTCGGGGACCCGCGGGGACGAGCAGTACTTC; cdr3_aa: CASSSGTRGDEQYF
v_call: TRBV12-5; d_call: -; j_call: TRBJ2-5; clone_size: -; cdr3_nt: TGTGCTAGTGGTTTAGGACAACTCTCACAAGAGACCCAGTACTTC; cdr3_aa: CASGLGQLSQETQYF
v_call: TRBV6-5; d_call: -; j_call: TRBJ2-2; clone_size: -; cdr3_nt: TGTGCCACCCGGGTGGCCGGGGAGCTGTTTTTT; cdr3_aa: CATRVAGELFF
v_call: TRBV7-9; d_call: TRBD2; j_call: TRBJ2-1; clone_size: -; cdr3_nt: TGTGCCAGCAGCCTCTATAGCGGGAGCGGAGACAATGAGCAGTTCTTC; cdr3_aa: CASSLYSGSGDNEQFF
v_call: TRBV29-1; d_call: -; j_call: TRBJ1-2; clone_size: -; cdr3_nt: TGCAGCGTTGGCAGGGGACCTCAGTATGGCTACACCTTC; cdr3_aa: CSVGRGPQYGYTF
v_call: TRBV5-1; d_call: -; j_call: TRBJ1-1; clone_size: -; cdr3_nt: TGCGCCAGCAGCCCGAGAACGGGGAACACTGAAGCTTTCTTT; cdr3_aa: CASSPRTGNTEAFF
v_call: TRBV4-2; d_call: -; j_call: TRBJ1-3; clone_size: -; cdr3_nt: TGTGCCAGCAGCCAAGAGCCGGGTTCCTACTCTGGAAACACCATATATTTT; cdr3_aa: CASSQEPGSYSGNTIYF
v_call: TRBV7-9; d_call: -; j_call: TRBJ2-1; clone_size: few; cdr3_nt: TGTGCCAGCAGCTTAAGGAGTGAGCAGTTCTTC; cdr3_aa: CASSLRSEQFF
v_call: TRBV2; d_call: -; j_call: TRBJ2-2; clone_size: once; cdr3_nt: TGTGCCAGCAGTGTTCAAGGGTACAGGACCGGGGAGCTGTTTTTT; cdr3_aa: CASSVQGYRTGELFF
v_call: TRBV5-4; d_call: TRBD1; j_call: TRBJ1-2; clone_size: once; cdr3_nt: TGTGCCAGCAGCTCCGCCCAGGGGGCGATGCGGGGCTACACCTTC; cdr3_aa: CASSSAQGAMRGYTF
v_call: TRBV4-3; d_call: TRBD2; j_call: TRBJ2-7; clone_size: -; cdr3_nt: TGCGCCAGCAGCCCACTAGTCGGGGGGATTTACGAGCAGTACTTC; cdr3_aa: CASSPLVGGIYEQYF
v_call: TRBV5-4; d_call: TRBD1; j_call: TRBJ1-2; clone_size: -; cdr3_nt: TGTGCCAGCAGTTTAAAAGGGACAGGGGACTTGATTTATGGCTACACCTTC; cdr3_aa: CASSLKGTGDLIYGYTF
v_call: TRBV7-2; d_call: -; j_call: TRBJ2-7; clone_size: -; cdr3_nt: TGTGCCAGCAGCGACGGGAGGGCAGGGGGAGCCTACGAGCAGTACTTC; cdr3_aa: CASSDGRAGGAYEQYF
v_call: TRBV29-1; d_call: TRBD1; j_call: TRBJ1-1; clone_size: -; cdr3_nt: TGCAGCGTTGAAATCGGACAGGGGATGAACACTGAAGCTTTCTTT; cdr3_aa: CSVEIGQGMNTEAFF
v_call: TRBV3-1/TRBV3-2; d_call: TRBD2; j_call: TRBJ2-7; clone_size: few; cdr3_nt: TGTGCCAGCAGCCAAGAAGGGGGACTAGCGCGGACCTACGAGCAGTACTTC; cdr3_aa: CASSQEGGLARTYEQYF
v_call: TRBV11-2; d_call: -; j_call: TRBJ2-1; clone_size: -; cdr3_nt: -; cdr3_aa: CASSQRGNFGNEQFF
v_call: TRBV5-1; d_call: TRBD1; j_call: TRBJ2-7; clone_size: once; cdr3_nt: TGCGCCAGCAGCCCAGACAGGGAGAGGGACGAGCAGTACTTC; cdr3_aa: CASSPDRERDEQYF
v_call: TRBV9; d_call: -; j_call: TRBJ1-3; clone_size: -; cdr3_nt: TGTGCCAGCAGTTACGGCAACTATGGAAACACCATATATTTT; cdr3_aa: CASSYGNYGNTIYF
v_call: TRBV7-8; d_call: -; j_call: TRBJ1-3; clone_size: -; cdr3_nt: TGTGCCAGCAGCCCTGGACAGACCTCTGGAAACACCATATATTTT; cdr3_aa: CASSPGQTSGNTIYF
v_call: TRBV6-6; d_call: -; j_call: TRBJ1-1; clone_size: once; cdr3_nt: TGTGCCAGCAGGCTCGGGAACACTGAAGCTTTCTTT; cdr3_aa: CASRLGNTEAFF
v_call: TRBV7-2; d_call: -; j_call: TRBJ2-5; clone_size: few; cdr3_nt: TGTGCCAGCAGCTTGGGGGCAGGTGGGAACCAAGAGACCCAGTACTTC; cdr3_aa: CASSLGAGGNQETQYF
v_call: TRBV4-3; d_call: TRBD1; j_call: TRBJ1-1; clone_size: -; cdr3_nt: TGCGCCAGCAGCCAGGGACAGGAGGGGTTTGAAGCTTTCTTT; cdr3_aa: CASSQGQEGFEAFF
v_call: TRBV11-3; d_call: -; j_call: TRBJ1-1; clone_size: -; cdr3_nt: TGTGCCAGCAGCTTACTTCAGGACACTGAAGCTTTCTTT; cdr3_aa: CASSLLQDTEAFF
v_call: TRBV13; d_call: TRBD1; j_call: TRBJ1-3; clone_size: -; cdr3_nt: TGTGCCAGCAGTTTTCACGACCCCGGGACAGGGCTAGGAAACACCATATATTTT; cdr3_aa: CASSFHDPGTGLGNTIYF
v_call: TRBV6-5; d_call: TRBD2; j_call: TRBJ2-3; clone_size: -; cdr3_nt: TGTGCCAGCAGTTCCTCCGGGACTAGAGATACGCAGTATTTT; cdr3_aa: CASSSSGTRDTQYF
v_call: TRBV12-3/TRBV12-4; d_call: TRBD1; j_call: TRBJ1-1; clone_size: -; cdr3_nt: TGTGCCAGCAGTTTAAACAGGGGGAGTGAAGCTTTCTTT; cdr3_aa: CASSLNRGSEAFF
v_call: TRBV28; d_call: TRBD2; j_call: TRBJ2-1; clone_size: -; cdr3_nt: TGTGCCAGCAGTTTGACTAGCGGTTACAATGAGCAGTTCTTC; cdr3_aa: CASSLTSGYNEQFF
v_call: TRBV24-1; d_call: TRBD1; j_call: TRBJ1-5; clone_size: -; cdr3_nt: TGTGCCACCAGTGACTCTAGGACAGGGGGCCGCAATCAGCCCCAGCATTTT; cdr3_aa: CATSDSRTGGRNQPQHF
v_call: TRBV5-1; d_call: -; j_call: TRBJ1-1; clone_size: -; cdr3_nt: TGCGCCAGCAGCTTGGTGCGGGAGGGCACTGAAGCTTTCTTT; cdr3_aa: CASSLVREGTEAFF
v_call: TRBV4-2; d_call: -; j_call: TRBJ1-3; clone_size: -; cdr3_nt: TGTGCCAGCAGCCAAGATCACCGGTCCTCTGGGGCCACCATATATTTT; cdr3_aa: CASSQDHRSSGATIYF
v_call: TRBV30; d_call: TRBD1; j_call: TRBJ2-1; clone_size: -; cdr3_nt: TGTGCCAGTGACAGGGGAACTTACAATGAGCAGTTCTTC; cdr3_aa: CASDRGTYNEQFF
v_call: TRBV15; d_call: -; j_call: TRBJ2-5; clone_size: -; cdr3_nt: TGTGCCACCAGCAGAGATGCACCTAGCGCTCATGAGACCCAGTACTTC; cdr3_aa: CATSRDAPSAHETQYF
v_call: TRBV18; d_call: -; j_call: TRBJ1-5; clone_size: -; cdr3_nt: TGTGCCAGCTCAGTGGGACAAGACAATCAGCCCCAGCATTTT; cdr3_aa: CASSVGQDNQPQHF
v_call: TRBV29-1; d_call: -; j_call: TRBJ2-3; clone_size: -; cdr3_nt: TGCAGCGCCGGGGGACCCCTAAGCACAGATACGCAGTATTTT; cdr3_aa: CSAGGPLSTDTQYF
v_call: TRBV18; d_call: -; j_call: TRBJ1-1; clone_size: -; cdr3_nt: TGTGCCAGCTCACCATTGGGCTGGGCGCGCATGAACACTGAAGCTTTCTTT; cdr3_aa: CASSPLGWARMNTEAFF
v_call: TRBV5-6; d_call: TRBD1; j_call: TRBJ2-7; clone_size: -; cdr3_nt: TGTGCCAGCAGACTCGGACAGGGGAGCTCCTACGAGCAGTACTTC; cdr3_aa: CASRLGQGSSYEQYF
v_call: TRBV19; d_call: -; j_call: TRBJ1-1; clone_size: -; cdr3_nt: TGTGCCAGTAGTATAGGGAGGAACACTGAAGCTTTCTTT; cdr3_aa: CASSIGRNTEAFF
v_call: TRBV11-2; d_call: -; j_call: TRBJ2-3; clone_size: -; cdr3_nt: TGTGCCAGCAGCTTAGCCCCGCCTAGTCCTCGCCGCACAAATACGCAGTATTTT; cdr3_aa: CASSLAPPSPRRTNTQYF
v_call: TRBV19; d_call: -; j_call: TRBJ2-7; clone_size: -; cdr3_nt: TGTGCCAGTAGTCAGGGGCACGAGCAGTACTTC; cdr3_aa: CASSQGHEQYF
v_call: TRBV3-1/TRBV3-2; d_call: TRBD2; j_call: TRBJ2-3; clone_size: -; cdr3_nt: TGTGCCAGCAGCCATAAGGGGACTAGCGGTGTCTCTAGCACAGATACGCAGTATTTT; cdr3_aa: CASSHKGTSGVSSTDTQYF
v_call: TRBV6-5; d_call: -; j_call: TRBJ1-5; clone_size: few; cdr3_nt: TGTGCCAGCAGTACGCGGCAGAGCAATCAGCCCCAGCATTTT; cdr3_aa: CASSTRQSNQPQHF
v_call: TRBV6-5; d_call: TRBD2; j_call: TRBJ2-1; clone_size: -; cdr3_nt: TGTGCCAGCAGTTACTCGGCTAGCGGTAACTACAATGAGCAGTTCTTC; cdr3_aa: CASSYSASGNYNEQFF
v_call: TRBV4-1; d_call: TRBD2; j_call: TRBJ2-7; clone_size: -; cdr3_nt: TGCGCCAGCAGCCTAGTAGCGGGGGCCTCCTACGAGCAGTACTTC; cdr3_aa: CASSLVAGASYEQYF
v_call: TRBV9; d_call: TRBD1; j_call: TRBJ1-4; clone_size: -; cdr3_nt: TGTGCCAGCAGCCCCGGGACAGGGGGTTCCATAGAACTGTTTTTT; cdr3_aa: CASSPGTGGSIELFF
v_call: TRBV19; d_call: -; j_call: TRBJ1-2; clone_size: -; cdr3_nt: TGTGCCAGTAGTATAGGGGCAGGGGATGGCTACACCTTC; cdr3_aa: CASSIGAGDGYTF
v_call: TRBV11-1; d_call: -; j_call: TRBJ2-7; clone_size: -; cdr3_nt: TGTGCCAGCAGCTTAGGGGCAGGGGCCTACGAGCAGTACTTC; cdr3_aa: CASSLGAGAYEQYF